The present T cell receptor (beta chain) was sequenced within a study of human T cells and chemical hapten exposure. On the study more broadly: The patch tests put 0.01% DPC on the skin of the upper back and were read 6 days later. The study, taken as a whole, reports: TCRs above 1 in 1000 frequency did not change with DPC sensitization.

MiXCR, run by TCRdb on the RACE reads, gives a single entry per CDR3 protein. Of roughly 86,000 distinct CDR3 sequences in the sample, under 12% were seen once. The time point is: patch test 1, 2 weeks after DPC sensitization. The treatment is: therapeutic diphenylcyclopropenone sensitization with weekly scalp DPC. Sample donors consisted of patients with alopecia, aged 18 to 70 years, who were suitable for DPC. The authors extracted total RNA from unfractionated whole blood. This clonotype was detected only a few times. As yet, its antigen is unknown. Source: whole blood, taken in connection with sensitization to the hapten diphenylcyclopropenone (DPC). The receptor was isolated from a man aged 35 to 55 with alopecia areata. Some clones in this sample may be carry-over from other donors' samples.

The CDR3 reads CASSPGLAEQETQYF. DNA of the CDR3: TGTGCCAGCAGCCCTGGGCTAGCGGAACAAGAGACCCAGTACTTC. The chain is built from TRBV7-9 and TRBJ2-5, with TRBD2 identical over 7 bases. CDR1 is SEHNR, CDR2 FQNEAQ, per germline (reference sequence). CDR3 length equals 15 residues. The junction had 8 bases not matched to a gene; V was cut back by 5 bases and J by 2 bases.